The 20 T cell receptor beta chains reported below all come from one sample, sequenced in a study of identical twins. TCRdb passed the 5' RACE reads through MiXCR, listing each CDR3 protein once. The sample holds roughly 700,000 distinct CDR3 sequences; around 8.6% are singletons and the top ten take 0.98%. These sequences were also reported in another study, on yellow fever vaccine responses in identical twins.

The sequencing input was PBMCs. These receptor sequences come from a woman aged 18-29 years in good health.

This clonotype was recorded many times. The chain has TRBV20-1 and TRBJ2-2; D unclear. Germline-derived CDR1 and CDR2 are DFQATT and SNEGSKA (reference sequence). The CDR3 covers 10 residues. Trimming took 6 bases from V and 7 from J, leaving 6 bases between them. CDR3 sequence: CSAPYGELFF. CDR3 DNA: TGCAGTGCGCCTTACGGGGAGCTGTTTTTT.

This clonotype showed up many times. The rearrangement links TRBV6-1 to TRBJ1-2; 7 positions match TRBD1. Germline V gene data show CDR1 as MNHNS and CDR2 as SASEGT. J was trimmed by 7 bases and V by 6 bases; bases with no gene match: 8. The CDR3 has 13 amino acids. In DNA form, the CDR3 reads TGTGCCAGCAGGTCCGACAGGGAGCGTGGCTACACCTTC. Protein: CASRSDRERGYTF.

This chain connects TRBV10-1 to TRBJ2-3; tentative D call: TRBD2 (7 bases). Germline values: CDR1 WNHNN, CDR2 SYGVQD (reference sequence). The V and J ends lost 3 bases and 5 bases respectively, with 18 bases between them. This CDR3 comprises 16 residues. CDR3: CASSDPAGKGGDTQYF. The CDR3 nucleotides are TGCGCCAGCAGTGATCCAGCGGGAAAGGGGGGAGATACGCAGTATTTT.

This clonotype was observed a few times. The gene calls are TRBV7-9 and TRBJ2-5; 11 positions agree with TRBD2. Germline V gene lookup returns CDR1 SEHNR and CDR2 FQNEAQ (reference sequence). Trimming cost V 5 bases and J 5 bases; bases outside gene matches: 10. The CDR3 is 16 residues long. CDR3 protein: CASSRTSGFSQETQYF. CDR3 sequence (DNA): TGTGCCAGCAGCAGGACTAGCGGGTTCTCGCAGGAGACCCAGTACTTC.

This clonotype was counted a few times. The V call is TRBV5-1, the J call TRBJ2-7; the match to TRBD2 covers 11 bases. The CDR3 totals 16 residues. The germline CDR1 and CDR2 sequences are SGHRS and YFSETQ. The trim removed 4 bases at V and 2 bases at J, leaving 8 bases unmatched. The CDR3 DNA reads as TGCGCCAGCAGCACTTACGGGACTAGCGGAACCTACGAGCAGTACTTC. As protein: CASSTYGTSGTYEQYF.

This clonotype occurred a few times. The V call is TRBV11-1, the J call TRBJ2-7; a possible D gene is TRBD1 (6 bases). V lost 4 bases and J lost 2, with 24 bases in between. CDR3 length equals 18 residues. Per germline, CDR1 SGHAT and CDR2 FQDESV (reference sequence). This chain's CDR3 is CASSSGTPHLYQPYEQYF. The CDR3 DNA follows: TGTGCCAGCAGCTCCGGGACACCACATTTATACCAACCCTACGAGCAGTACTTC.

This rearrangement joins TRBV4-3 to TRBJ2-1; 10 nucleotides agree with TRBD2. The CDR3 sequence is 17 residues long. V was pared by 0 bases and J by 4 bases, with 6 bases of the junction left unmatched. Germline CDR1 LGHNA, CDR2 YSLEER. The CDR3 DNA is TGCGCCAGCAGCCAAGATATGGCTAGCGGGAGATACAATGAGCAGTTCTTC. Translated: CASSQDMASGRYNEQFF.

This clonotype was seen more than once but under ten times. The chain employs TRBV3-1 and TRBJ2-5; 14 bases are shared with TRBD2. Germline lookup yields CDR1 LGHDT and CDR2 YNNKEL (reference sequence). The V and J ends lost 1 base and 4 bases, in that order; junction bases with no gene match: 2. The CDR3 covers 16 residues. CDR3 DNA: TGTGCCAGCAGCCAAGGACTAGCGGGGGGGCCAGAGACCCAGTACTTC. As protein: CASSQGLAGGPETQYF.

The sample holds many counts of this clonotype. This chain joins TRBV5-6 and TRBJ2-3, with D tentatively TRBD1 or TRBD2 (6 bases each). The germline gives CDR1 SGHDT, CDR2 YYEEEE. The CDR3 consists of 14 residues. V dropped 1 base and J dropped 3 bases, with 9 bases sitting between them. The CDR3 DNA follows: TGTGCCAGCAGCTTGCGGGGGCTGACAGATACGCAGTATTTT. Translating it yields CASSLRGLTDTQYF.

This clonotype was counted only a few times. The chain joins TRBV2 to TRBJ1-5; D is perhaps TRBD1 (5 bases). V gave up 4 bases and J gave up 4 bases, with 8 bases separating them. The CDR3 contains 13 residues. The germline V gene has CDR1 SNHLY and CDR2 FYNNEI. This chain's CDR3 is CASSGDENQPQHF. The CDR3 DNA sequence: TGTGCCAGCAGTGGGGACGAAAATCAGCCCCAGCATTTT.

A note on this clonotype: A much larger clone lies a single base off, so this may be a read error. The J gene is TRBJ2-7, the V gene TRBV15; maybe TRBD1 (5 bases). CDR3 length: 12 amino acids. Germline V gene data show CDR1 as LNHNV and CDR2 as YYDKDF (reference sequence). The CDR3 spells CATSRDTYVQYF. The DNA for the CDR3 is TGTGCCACCAGCAGGGACACCTACGTGCAGTACTTC.

This clonotype has at least ten counts. CDR3 region: CASSLPGPYNEQFF. The CDR3 nucleotides are TGTGCCAGCAGTTTACCCGGACCGTACAATGAGCAGTTCTTC. V usage is TRBV28 and J usage is TRBJ2-1, with D hard to call. Germline loops: CDR1 MDHEN, CDR2 SYDVKM. Trimming cost V 2 bases and J 4 bases, with 9 bases left between them. The CDR3 is made up of 14 amino acids.

The V call is TRBV12-3 or TRBV12-4, the J call TRBJ2-7, with D unclear. The germline V and J ends were trimmed by 0 bases and 0 bases, with 9 bases remaining between them. CDR3 length: 15 amino acids. The CDR3 region has the DNA TGTGCCAGCAGTTTAGCGGGTAAAGGCTCCTACGAGCAGTACTTC. Translated: CASSLAGKGSYEQYF.

Many counts were recorded for this clonotype. The chain joins TRBV5-1 to TRBJ2-2; a possible D gene is TRBD1 (5 bases). The CDR3 is 15 residues long. Between the trimmed V and J ends, which lost 0 bases and 3 bases, there was a span of 9 bases. Looked up from germline, CDR1 is SGHRS and CDR2 is YFSETQ. CDR3 bases: TGCGCCAGCAGCTTGGTCAGGGCTGACACCGGGGAGCTGTTTTTT. Translating it yields CASSLVRADTGELFF.

This chain connects TRBV4-3 to TRBJ2-7, with 8 positions matching TRBD1. This CDR3 spans 17 amino acids. Per germline, CDR1 LGHNA and CDR2 YSLEER. With 1 base clipped from V and 5 bases from J, the junction kept 13 bases outside the gene matches. The CDR3: CASSQVLSWTGSDEQYF. The CDR3 DNA reads TGCGCCAGCAGCCAAGTCCTTAGCTGGACAGGGAGCGACGAGCAGTACTTC.

The chain uses TRBV5-1 and TRBJ2-7, with 10 bases fitting TRBD1. Per the germline V gene, CDR1 is SGHRS and CDR2 is YFSETQ. V gave up 6 bases and J gave up 1 base; unmatched junction bases: 10. This CDR3 comprises 16 residues. CDR3 amino acids: CASKPHGQGGSYEQYF. CDR3 bases: TGCGCCAGCAAACCCCACGGACAGGGGGGTTCCTACGAGCAGTACTTC.

The CDR3 DNA reads TGCAGCGTTGCCGTGTTCGGGAGGGCCCCCCCCTACAATGAGCAGTTCTTC. It encodes CSVAVFGRAPPYNEQFF. The chain links TRBV29-1 to TRBJ2-1; TRBD2 aligns across 8 bases. The CDR3 consists of 17 residues. CDR1 and CDR2 from the germline V gene are SQVTM and ANQGSEA. The junction had 13 bases not matched to a gene; V was cut back by 4 bases and J by 2 bases.

This clonotype was observed a few times. The chain employs TRBV9 and TRBJ2-3, with 7 bases lining up with TRBD2. This CDR3 has 16 amino acids. Germline trimming cut 0 bases from V and 0 bases from J; bases unmatched to any gene: 4. Germline CDR1 is SGDLS and CDR2 is YYNGEE. The CDR3, as DNA: TGTGCCAGCAGCGTAGCGGGCGGGAGAAGCACAGATACGCAGTATTTT. It codes for CASSVAGGRSTDTQYF.

In this sample, this clonotype turned up a few times. The genes are TRBV7-8 and TRBJ1-5; the D gene is possibly TRBD1 (6 bases). The CDR3 has 15 amino acids. V shed 3 bases and J shed 3 bases, with 12 bases lying between them. Germline V gives CDR1 SGHVS, CDR2 FQNEAQ. The CDR3: CASSFSGTSNQPQHF. CDR3 DNA sequence: TGTGCCAGCAGCTTCTCAGGGACATCCAATCAGCCCCAGCATTTT.

This sequence joins TRBV20-1 and TRBJ2-5; TRBD2 agrees at 7 bases. With V trimmed by 1 base and J by 2 bases, 13 bases remained unmatched. The CDR3 contains 17 residues. Germline CDR1 reads DFQATT; CDR2 reads SNEGSKA (reference sequence). CDR3 loop: CSARVGFGGTTQETQYF. CDR3 bases: TGCAGTGCTAGAGTCGGATTCGGGGGGACTACTCAAGAGACCCAGTACTTC.